What follows are 8 T cell receptor beta chains derived from one specimen sequenced in a study of T cells after yellow fever vaccination (dated by TCRdb to between 2018 and 2021). Library generation was performed with 5' RACE. The data were produced on an Illumina NovaSeq 6000. Using fastp trimming at Q25 and MiXCR clonotype assembly, TCRdb reanalyzed the public sequencing data and kept in-frame beta chains. Each CDR3 protein appears once, grouped with its most common genes and DNA. This sample gives roughly 190,000 distinct CDR3 sequences in total; approximately 10% of them show up just once. Together, the top ten hold 36% of the sample. Reading the label with the study, this specimen's treatment or condition is: live attenuated yellow fever vaccine strain. Sequencing used CD8+ T cells sorted from PBMCs, obtained 15 days after the yellow fever booster vaccination. The receptors come from a man in his late teens or twenties who received the YFV17D yellow fever vaccine.

The J gene is TRBJ2-1, the V gene TRBV13; maybe TRBD1 (6 bases). CDR1 is PRHDT, CDR2 FYEKMQ, per germline (reference sequence). Trimming shortened V by 5 bases and J by 9 bases, and 14 bases separated the two germline ends. This CDR3 region has 13 residues. This CDR3 is CASSPEDSGEQFF. CDR3 bases: TGTGCCAGCAGCCCCGAGGACAGCGGTGAGCAGTTCTTC.

This chain links TRBV6-6 with TRBJ2-7; 8 bases match TRBD1. The CDR3 has 16 amino acids. V trimming: 7 bases; J trimming: 1 base; junction bases outside the gene matches: 12. Per germline, CDR1 MNHNY and CDR2 SVGAGI (reference sequence). CDR3 sequence (DNA): TGTGCCAGCACCAATACCGGACAGGGAAGGTCCTACGAGCAGTACTTC. It is translated as CASTNTGQGRSYEQYF.

The gene calls are TRBV5-1 and TRBJ1-1, with 10 bases matching TRBD1. The CDR3 runs to 15 residues. V dropped 4 bases and J dropped 5; count of bases not matched to a gene: 8. Germline CDR1 is SGHRS and CDR2 is YFSETQ. The CDR3 DNA reads TGCGCCAGCAGCGTTGGGACAGGGGTTAGTACTGAAGCTTTCTTT. It translates to CASSVGTGVSTEAFF.

This clonotype was counted only a few times. The chain has TRBV25-1 and TRBJ2-1; TRBD1 matches 12 bases. CDR1 is MGHDK, CDR2 SYGVNS, per germline. CDR3 size: 17 residues. Trimming removed 0 bases from V and 7 bases from J; junction bases left unmatched: 7. This chain's CDR3 is CASSEYWPGQGANEQFF. Written as DNA, the CDR3 is TGTGCCAGCAGTGAATATTGGCCGGGACAGGGGGCAAATGAGCAGTTCTTC.

The chain joins TRBV5-1 to TRBJ2-7; 8 bases agree with TRBD1. Germline V lookup: CDR1 SGHRS, CDR2 YFSETQ. V lost 5 bases and J lost 4; bases outside the gene matches: 11. This CDR3 has 15 residues. The CDR3 sequence is CASSFGTGGFYEQYF. CDR3 DNA: TGCGCCAGCAGTTTCGGGACAGGAGGTTTTTACGAGCAGTACTTC.

There are a few counts of this clonotype. V and J are TRBV7-9 and TRBJ1-2; 7 bases fit TRBD1. Germline trimming cut 5 bases from V and 4 bases from J; bases unmatched to any gene: 7. In germline, CDR1 is SEHNR, CDR2 FQNEAQ (reference sequence). The CDR3 has 14 amino acids. CDR3 nucleotide sequence: TGTGCCAGCAGCGCAGCAGGGGACAGCTATGGCTACACCTTC. This codes for CASSAAGDSYGYTF.

The chain carries TRBV6-1 and TRBJ1-2; the match to TRBD1 covers 7 bases. J was trimmed by 7 bases and V by 6 bases; bases with no gene match: 14. CDR1 and CDR2 from the germline V gene are MNHNS and SASEGT. The CDR3 contains 15 residues. CDR3 sequence: CASSLSQGGALGYTF. CDR3 bases: TGTGCCAGCAGCTTATCGCAGGGGGGAGCGCTTGGCTACACCTTC.

V is TRBV4-1 and J is TRBJ1-6; D unresolved. The germline CDR1 and CDR2 sequences are MGHRA and YSYEKL. The CDR3 has 15 residues. Deletions cut 3 bases from V and 7 bases from J, with 13 bases between. CDR3 sequence: CASSQTGEGNSPLHF. DNA for the CDR3: TGCGCCAGCAGCCAGACCGGGGAGGGAAATTCACCCCTCCACTTT.